The source of this T cell receptor (beta chain) is a study of Ad26.COV2.S vaccination and SARS-CoV-2 variants (dated by TCRdb to about 2021). Turning to the overall study: Donors in the vaccine arm were drawn from COV1001, a phase I-IIa trial of Ad26.COV2.S in healthy adults that was multicentre, randomized, double-blind and placebo-controlled. The TCR-sequenced set comprised about 32 samples: some 19 Ad26.COV2.S vaccine recipients, 5 placebo recipients and 8 SARS-CoV-2 convalescent individuals. Trial participants were randomized into five groups of five, in which low-dose or high-dose Ad26.COV2.S was given once or twice, or placebo was given on both occasions. Dosing of Ad26.COV2.S was intramuscular, at either 5x10^10 or 1x10^11 viral particles, delivered as one shot or as two shots spaced 56 days apart. The specificity and breadth of SARS-CoV-2-reactive T cell receptors after Ad26.COV2.S vaccination were assessed by TCRbeta repertoire sequencing. Investigators remained blinded to trial group allocation during experiments and outcome assessment. Overall results and qualifications from the work: The authors noted that total T cell responses may have been underestimated by the TCR breadth and depth analyses. Comparing responses between vaccine doses or regimens was not something the study was powered to do. Vaccine and placebo recipients had comparable non-spike TCR breadth, which fits with the vaccine containing only spike. Higher spike-specific TCR breadth was observed in Ad26.COV2.S recipients than in placebo recipients (P = 0.0014). After vaccination, substantial breadth of spike-specific CD8+ and CD4+ T cell responses was reported.

The immunoSEQ Assay was the method used to sequence TCRbeta CDR3 regions. After extraction, genomic DNA underwent amplification by bias-controlled multiplex PCR, followed by high-throughput sequencing. The study's own analysis went as follows. To quantify the absolute abundance of every unique TCRbeta CDR3 region, sequences were collapsed and filtered. Usable DNA was measured by amplifying reference genes present in all nucleated cells, and TCRbeta template counts were normalized to that usable DNA to estimate T cell fraction. Repertoire TCRs were annotated as SARS-CoV-2-specific when V gene, CDR3 amino acid sequence and J gene were exactly matched to a known reactive TCR set. The reference SARS-CoV-2 TCR set came from MIRA and was filtered for enrichment in COVID-19-positive ImmuneCODE repertoires, removing public or cross-reactive TCRs. Based on the MIRA antigens, annotated TCRs were further analysed at the level of specific ORF or position within ORF. Depth was the summed frequency of annotated unique rearrangements, while breadth was defined as annotated unique rearrangements over total unique productive rearrangements. Group comparisons of TCR breadth used two-sided Wilcoxon rank-sum tests. TCRdb limited this immuneACCESS table to in-frame rearrangements with V and J called. A share of clones is missing; checked studies link under half to unresolved V genes, and the rest is unexplained. V and J calls and clone size are those listed in that table; D and trimming were worked out from the DNA. This sample holds fewer than 900,000 clones; roughly nine tenths were observed only once. The top ten clonotypes cover 1.5% of the sample.

The treatment or condition label for this specimen denotes: 15 to 20 received Ad26.COV2.S at low or high dose, single or two shots; a few received placebo; per-sample allocation not given. Repertoires of vaccine and placebo recipients were sequenced from samples taken on day 63 after the first injection. Cohort 1b enrolled 25 or so adults aged 18-55 years at a single site in Boston, USA, between 29 July and 7 August 2020. Ad26.COV2.S was a replication-incompetent adenovirus type 26 vector expressing a prefusion-stabilized SARS-CoV-2 spike protein from the original Wuhan strain. Comments on this clone: Its antigen is still unknown. No per-base quality is available; no much larger clone lies one base away.

The sequences come from peripheral blood, collected in a trial of Ad26.COV2.S vaccine versus placebo. The sequence was obtained from a person between 18 and 65 years old who received the Ad26.COV2.S COVID-19 vaccine or a placebo.

The CDR3 protein: CASSPDRDGTEAFF. The nucleotide sequence is given as TGTGCCAGCAGTCCGGACAGGGATGGGACTGAAGCTTTCTTT. The rearrangement combines TRBV27 with TRBJ1-1; TRBD1 aligns with 8 central bases. The CDR3 has 14 amino acids, counting the end cysteine and phenylalanine. The kept DNA is CDR3 alone, 42 bases in frame from the first base. Trimming removed 5 bases from V and 5 bases from J; the gene matches leave 7 bases unexplained. The germline V gene (reference sequence) provides CDR1 MNHEY and CDR2 SMNVEV.